The clone carrying this T cell receptor beta chain occurred many times. Indicated time point: patch test 1, 2 weeks after DPC sensitization. Treatment defined: therapeutic diphenylcyclopropenone sensitization with weekly scalp DPC. TCRdb itself ran the RACE reads through MiXCR, one entry per CDR3 protein. The sample yields some 94,000 distinct CDR3 sequences, 9.5% to 15% seen once. This sample was included in a study of human T cells and chemical hapten exposure. The V gene's germline CDR1 is SGDLS and CDR2 YYNGEE. V was shortened by 7 bases and J by 0 bases, with 5 bases between the two germline ends. The CDR3 runs to 12 residues.

The chain is built from TRBV9 and TRBJ2-1; no firm D call. The sequencing here drew on whole blood, taken in connection with sensitization to the hapten diphenylcyclopropenone (DPC). This TCR derives from a woman aged 40 to 50 with alopecia areata. Some clones in this sample may be carry-over from other donors' samples. CDR3 DNA sequence: TGTGCCAGCGGGAACTCCTACAATGAGCAGTTCTTC. As protein: CASGNSYNEQFF.